The entry below gives a single TCR beta chain sequence along with its context. Its antigen is unidentified. The sample is drawn from a study of blood T cells in healthy people across ages. Study overall: About one barcoded TCR beta cDNA was captured per two T cells. Overall study findings and caveats: Roughly linearly, TCR beta diversity per million T cells fell as age increased.

PCR was performed a second time for about 7 to 11 cycles using a sample-barcoded 5' primer and a J-beta primer mix. TCRdb ran MiXCR on the 5' RACE reads and lists one entry per CDR3 protein. The repertoire has just over 1 million distinct CDR3 sequences, more than 35% of them found once; the top ten carry under 20%. The CDR3 is made up of 12 amino acids. Germline V gene sequence: CDR1 MNHEY, CDR2 SVGAGI. Trimming left V 10 bases short and J 2 bases short, with 11 bases between. The source of this sequence is an older woman in good health. Sequencing was carried out using blood. The rearrangement joins TRBV6-5 to TRBJ2-5; D gene unclear. The CDR3: CATVGPQETQYF. CDR3 nucleotide sequence: TGTGCCACCGTCGGGCCTCAAGAGACCCAGTACTTC.